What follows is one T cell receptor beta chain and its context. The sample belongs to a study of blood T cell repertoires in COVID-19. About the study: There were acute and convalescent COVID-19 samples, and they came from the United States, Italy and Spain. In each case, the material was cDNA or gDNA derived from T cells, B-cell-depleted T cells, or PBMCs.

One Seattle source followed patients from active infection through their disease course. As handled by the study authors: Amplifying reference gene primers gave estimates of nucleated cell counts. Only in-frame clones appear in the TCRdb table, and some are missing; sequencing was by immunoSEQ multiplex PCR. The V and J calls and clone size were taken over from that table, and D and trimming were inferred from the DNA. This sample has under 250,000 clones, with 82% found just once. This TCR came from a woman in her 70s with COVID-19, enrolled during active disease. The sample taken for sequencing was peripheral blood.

CDR3 nucleotide sequence: TGTGCCATCAGTGAGTCCTTCCAGGGGCCCGGGGAGCTGTTTTTT. Protein product: CAISESFQGPGELFF. The chain links TRBV10-3 to TRBJ2-2, with D tentatively TRBD1 (6 bases). The CDR3 runs to 15 residues. The V and J ends lost 0 bases and 6 bases respectively, with 11 bases between them. Germline CDR1 and CDR2: ENHRY and SYGVKD.